This TCR beta chain was observed in a study of blood T cell repertoires in COVID-19. Using immunoSEQ multiplex PCR, the repertoire was profiled, and TCRdb retains in-frame clones only, with some absent. This sample carries approximately 250,000 clones, approximately 89% of them seen once, and the ten largest clones take around 2.8%. The count of this clone is one. The sequence was collected from a man aged 35 to 55 who had been exposed to COVID-19. The sequenced material came from PBMCs or T cells enriched from blood (not recorded which).

The CDR3 loop reads CASSPWARGNFNYGYTF. CDR3 DNA: TGTGCCAGCAGTCCTTGGGCCAGGGGGAATTTTAACTATGGCTACACCTTC. The V call is TRBV27, the J call TRBJ1-2; 7 nucleotides agree with TRBD1. The trim removed 5 bases at V and 1 base at J, leaving 13 bases unmatched. The CDR3 length is 17 residues. CDR1 is MNHEY, CDR2 SMNVEV, per germline (reference sequence).